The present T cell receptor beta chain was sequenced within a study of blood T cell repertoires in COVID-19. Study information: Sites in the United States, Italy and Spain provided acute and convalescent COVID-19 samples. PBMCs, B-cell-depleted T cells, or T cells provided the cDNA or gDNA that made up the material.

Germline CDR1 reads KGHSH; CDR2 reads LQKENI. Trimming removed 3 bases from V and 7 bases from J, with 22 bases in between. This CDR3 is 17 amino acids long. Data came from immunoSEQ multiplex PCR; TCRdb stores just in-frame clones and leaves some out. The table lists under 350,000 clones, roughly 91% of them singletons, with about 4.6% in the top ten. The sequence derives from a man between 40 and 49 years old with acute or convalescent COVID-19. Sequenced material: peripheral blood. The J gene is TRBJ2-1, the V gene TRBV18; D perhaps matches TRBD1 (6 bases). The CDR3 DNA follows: TGTGCCAGCTCACCCCCCGGAGGCGGCCAAGGGGGTAATGAGCAGTTCTTC. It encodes CASSPPGGGQGGNEQFF.